The subject of this entry is one T cell receptor (beta chain). The sample belongs to a study of low-dose radiotherapy and immunotherapy resistance in tumors. Across the study: A total of 13 Gy over 26 weeks was given to Cohort 2 as 1 Gy per fraction every two weeks. While receiving nivolumab 240 mg every two weeks, patients also received ipilimumab 1 mg/kg every six weeks, both intravenously.

Time point denoted: before trial treatment. Priming of first-strand cDNA relied on TRAV- and TRBV-specific primers (covering alpha and beta chains). Amplification of TCRs used a constant-region primer and V-primer adapter for approximately 18 PCR cycles. TCRdb itself ran the reads through MiXCR, one entry per CDR3 protein. In the table there are 64,000 or so distinct CDR3 sequences, around a third of which are singletons. Source: PBMCs, taken before treatment. The receptor was isolated from a female donor with ovarian cancer.

CDR3 sequence: CASTETSSSFYTQYF. The DNA of the CDR3 is TGTGCCAGCACCGAAACTAGCTCCAGTTTCTACACGCAGTACTTC. The genes are TRBV28 and TRBJ2-7, with D perhaps TRBD2 (6 bases). CDR1 MDHEN and CDR2 SYDVKM come from the germline V gene. The CDR3 totals 15 residues. The V end lost 7 bases, the J end lost 9 bases, and 25 bases lay between the germline ends.